These T cell receptor beta chains were read from a single sample in a study of blood T cell repertoires in COVID-19. Clones were sequenced by immunoSEQ multiplex PCR, and TCRdb holds only the in-frame ones, with some missing. Of about 100,000 clones listed, around 89% were seen once; the top ten hold around 6.5%. The sample comprised peripheral blood. These receptors were collected from a man aged 50-60 years with active or convalescent COVID-19. Both conserved end residues are trimmed from each CDR3. A D gene is named only where the DNA matches it firmly. Not every row has a clone size; where given, it reads once, few, many or a size class.

abundance: once
v_gene: TRBV27
d_gene: TRBD2
j_gene: TRBJ2-2
CDR3aa: ASSSNILGGSYTGELF

abundance: -
v_gene: TRBV25-1
d_gene: TRBD1
j_gene: TRBJ1-2
CDR3aa: ASSEWGQPPIT

abundance: -
v_gene: TRBV27
d_gene: TRBD2
j_gene: TRBJ2-2
CDR3aa: ASRGSGRANTGELF

abundance: once
v_gene: TRBV12-3/TRBV12-4
d_gene: TRBD1
j_gene: TRBJ1-2
CDR3aa: ASSLPGQGSYT

abundance: -
v_gene: TRBV5-1
d_gene: TRBD2
j_gene: TRBJ2-5
CDR3aa: ASSWRPSGTETQY

abundance: once
v_gene: TRBV28
d_gene: -
j_gene: TRBJ1-5
CDR3aa: ASRLTFGNNQPQH

abundance: -
v_gene: TRBV10-1
d_gene: TRBD2
j_gene: TRBJ2-4
CDR3aa: ASSERAGGGGIQY

abundance: -
v_gene: TRBV5-4
d_gene: -
j_gene: TRBJ1-6
CDR3aa: ASSLSGVDFGSPLH

abundance: -
v_gene: TRBV28
d_gene: -
j_gene: TRBJ1-5
CDR3aa: ASNVGGPQQPQH

abundance: once
v_gene: TRBV7-2
d_gene: -
j_gene: TRBJ2-2
CDR3aa: ASSSVQSFTGELF

abundance: few
v_gene: TRBV19
d_gene: TRBD1
j_gene: TRBJ1-3
CDR3aa: ASSTDRGNTIY

abundance: -
v_gene: TRBV7-6
d_gene: -
j_gene: TRBJ2-7
CDR3aa: ASSEMYRAGTHYEQY

abundance: -
v_gene: TRBV19
d_gene: -
j_gene: TRBJ1-1
CDR3aa: ASSILNTEAF

abundance: -
v_gene: TRBV27
d_gene: TRBD1
j_gene: TRBJ1-2
CDR3aa: ASSRTGADYGYT

abundance: -
v_gene: TRBV15
d_gene: -
j_gene: TRBJ2-3
CDR3aa: ATSRGQGTDTQY

abundance: -
v_gene: TRBV14
d_gene: -
j_gene: TRBJ1-4
CDR3aa: ASSQGTATNEKLF

abundance: -
v_gene: TRBV21-1
d_gene: -
j_gene: TRBJ2-1
CDR3aa: ASSNTKHKAGVRNNEQF

abundance: -
v_gene: TRBV19
d_gene: -
j_gene: TRBJ2-6
CDR3aa: ASSIDTGSPSGANVLT

abundance: -
v_gene: TRBV27
d_gene: -
j_gene: TRBJ2-6
CDR3aa: ASSSGFGGANVLT

abundance: -
v_gene: TRBV7-9
d_gene: TRBD2
j_gene: TRBJ2-2
CDR3aa: ASRTNRAGGRTGELF

abundance: -
v_gene: TRBV9
d_gene: -
j_gene: TRBJ2-7
CDR3aa: ASSRTDTLPYEQY

abundance: few
v_gene: TRBV30
d_gene: -
j_gene: TRBJ1-1
CDR3aa: AWSQGWTEAF

abundance: once
v_gene: TRBV2
d_gene: -
j_gene: TRBJ2-1
CDR3aa: ASKTEHMINEQF

abundance: -
v_gene: TRBV7-9
d_gene: -
j_gene: TRBJ1-1
CDR3aa: ASSMGTQGEAF

abundance: -
v_gene: TRBV14
d_gene: TRBD2
j_gene: TRBJ2-1
CDR3aa: ASSTSGGYNEQF

abundance: -
v_gene: TRBV10-3
d_gene: TRBD2
j_gene: TRBJ2-1
CDR3aa: AISDPGGRDNNEQF

abundance: -
v_gene: TRBV5-6
d_gene: TRBD1
j_gene: TRBJ1-6
CDR3aa: ASSLETGGIDSPLH